Each of the 2 T cell receptor beta chains below was sequenced from the same sample in a study of cytomegalovirus exposure and HLA in healthy donors. Researchers ran the PCR with 60 Vbeta and 13 Jbeta primers. Measured with immunoSEQ multiplex PCR; TCRdb has only the in-frame clones, and not every one. This listing includes around 150,000 clones. The sequenced sample was PBMCs. The receptors come from a woman aged 55-70 years in good health and CMV-seronegative.

The chain joins TRBV13 to TRBJ1-2, with 7 bases aligning to TRBD1. Germline values: CDR1 PRHDT, CDR2 FYEKMQ (reference sequence). The CDR3 length is 17 residues. The J segment lost 4 bases and the V segment lost 0 bases, leaving 11 bases of the junction unmatched. The CDR3 sequence is CASSLGGTVNEGYGYTF. The CDR3 nucleotides are TGTGCCAGCAGCTTAGGCGGGACAGTCAACGAGGGCTATGGCTACACCTTC.

The chain couples TRBV9 to TRBJ1-5, with 9 bases identical to TRBD1. The CDR3 loop spans 16 amino acids. The V gene's germline CDR1 is SGDLS and CDR2 YYNGEE. V was pared by 3 bases and J by 2 bases, with 6 bases of the junction left unmatched. The CDR3 region has the DNA TGTGCCAGCAGCGCAACAGGGGGCGGCGGCAATCAGCCCCAGCATTTT. As protein: CASSATGGGGNQPQHF.